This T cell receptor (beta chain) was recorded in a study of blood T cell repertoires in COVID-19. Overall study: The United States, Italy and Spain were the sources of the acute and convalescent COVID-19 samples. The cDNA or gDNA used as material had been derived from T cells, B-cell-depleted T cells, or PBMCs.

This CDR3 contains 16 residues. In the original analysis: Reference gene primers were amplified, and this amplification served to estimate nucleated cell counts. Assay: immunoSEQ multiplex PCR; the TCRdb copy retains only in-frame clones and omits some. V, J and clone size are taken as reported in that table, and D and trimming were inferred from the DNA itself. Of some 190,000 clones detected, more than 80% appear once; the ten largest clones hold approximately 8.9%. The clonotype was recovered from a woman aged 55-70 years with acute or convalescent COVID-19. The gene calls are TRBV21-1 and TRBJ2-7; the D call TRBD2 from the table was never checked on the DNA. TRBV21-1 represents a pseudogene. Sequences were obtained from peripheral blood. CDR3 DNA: TGTGCCAGCAGCAAATGTTTTACGGAGGTCTCCTACGAGCAGTACTTC. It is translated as CASSKCFTEVSYEQYF.